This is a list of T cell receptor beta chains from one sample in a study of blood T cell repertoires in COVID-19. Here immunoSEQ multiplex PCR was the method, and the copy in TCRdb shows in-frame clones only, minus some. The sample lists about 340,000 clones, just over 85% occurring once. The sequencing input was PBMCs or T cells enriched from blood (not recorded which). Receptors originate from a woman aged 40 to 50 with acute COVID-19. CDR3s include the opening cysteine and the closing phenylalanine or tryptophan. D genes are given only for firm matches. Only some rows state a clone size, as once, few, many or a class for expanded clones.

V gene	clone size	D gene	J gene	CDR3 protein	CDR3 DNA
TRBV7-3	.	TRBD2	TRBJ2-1	CASSRSEDLLSGGENNEQFF	TGTGCCAGCAGCCGTTCCGAGGACCTCCTTAGCGGGGGGGAGAACAATGAGCAGTTCTTC
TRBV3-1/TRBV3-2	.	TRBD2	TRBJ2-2	CASSQGSGSRTGELFF	TGTGCCAGCAGCCAAGGTAGCGGGAGCCGGACCGGGGAGCTGTTTTTT
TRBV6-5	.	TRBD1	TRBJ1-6	CATRGGVGYNSPLHF	TGTGCCACACGAGGGGGCGTGGGCTATAATTCACCCCTCCACTTT
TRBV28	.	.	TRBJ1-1	CASSLLSGQMNTEAFF	TGTGCCAGCAGTTTACTTTCCGGACAGATGAACACTGAAGCTTTCTTT
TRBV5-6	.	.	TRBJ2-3	CASSLGPDRRGDTQYF	TGTGCCAGCAGCTTGGGACCCGACAGGCGCGGAGATACGCAGTATTTT
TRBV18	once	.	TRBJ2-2	CASSPSAGASTGELFF	TGTGCCAGCTCACCGTCGGCAGGGGCAAGCACCGGGGAGCTGTTTTTT
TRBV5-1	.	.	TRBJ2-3	CASSLRGGHTDTQYF	TGCGCCAGCAGCTTGAGGGGGGGCCATACAGATACGCAGTATTTT
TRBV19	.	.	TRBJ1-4	CASSIIFATNEKLFF	TGTGCCAGTAGTATCATTTTTGCAACTAATGAAAAACTGTTTTTT
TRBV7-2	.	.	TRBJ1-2	CASSKLDRPGSYGYTF	TGTGCCAGCAGCAAATTAGACAGGCCGGGTTCCTATGGCTACACCTTC
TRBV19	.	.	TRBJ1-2	CASSIAPGIYGYTF	TGTGCCAGTAGTATAGCCCCGGGGATCTATGGCTACACCTTC
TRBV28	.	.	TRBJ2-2	CASSLAVGELFF	TGTGCCAGCAGTTTAGCGGTCGGGGAGCTGTTTTTT
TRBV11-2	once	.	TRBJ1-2	CASTPSPTGGYGYTF	TGTGCCAGCACCCCCTCGCCCACCGGCGGATATGGCTACACCTTC
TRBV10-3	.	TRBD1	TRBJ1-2	CAISETGTGDYGYTF	TGTGCCATCAGTGAGACCGGGACAGGGGACTATGGCTACACCTTC
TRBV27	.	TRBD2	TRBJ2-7	CASSLITSGGPHEQYF	TGTGCCAGCAGTTTAATTACTAGCGGGGGTCCCCACGAGCAGTACTTC
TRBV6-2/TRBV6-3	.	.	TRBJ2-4	CASSFQGFGIQYF	TGTGCCAGCAGTTTCCAGGGATTCGGCATTCAGTACTTC
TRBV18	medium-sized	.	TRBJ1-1	CASEPYTVGKNTEAFF	TGTGCCAGCGAACCCTACACCGTCGGGAAGAACACTGAAGCTTTCTTT
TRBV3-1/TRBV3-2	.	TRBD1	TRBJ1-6	CASSQEAGVAGWTGGNSPLHF	TGTGCCAGCAGCCAAGAGGCGGGAGTAGCCGGGTGGACAGGGGGTAATTCACCCCTCCACTTT
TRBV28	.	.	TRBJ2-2	CASTPGPGELFF	TGTGCCAGCACCCCAGGCCCCGGGGAGCTGTTTTTT
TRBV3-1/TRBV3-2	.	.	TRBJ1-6	CASSQDVTGKNSPLHF	TGTGCCAGCAGCCAAGATGTGACGGGGAAAAATTCACCCCTCCACTTT
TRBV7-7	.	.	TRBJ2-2	CASSSRENTGELFF	TGTGCCAGCAGCAGTCGGGAGAACACCGGGGAGCTGTTTTTT
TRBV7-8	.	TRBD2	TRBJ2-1	CASSVSGSPYNEQFF	TGTGCCAGCAGCGTTAGCGGGAGCCCCTACAATGAGCAGTTCTTC
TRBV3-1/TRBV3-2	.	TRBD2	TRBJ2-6	CASSQKAIAGGYSGANVLTF	TGTGCCAGCAGCCAAAAGGCGATTGCGGGAGGCTACTCTGGGGCCAACGTCCTGACTTTC
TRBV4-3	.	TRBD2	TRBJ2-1	CASSQDTRLAGGEQFF	TGCGCCAGCAGCCAAGATACCCGACTAGCGGGAGGGGAGCAGTTCTTC
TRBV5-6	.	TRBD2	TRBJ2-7	CASRGGSYEQYF	TGTGCCAGCAGGGGAGGGTCCTACGAGCAGTACTTC
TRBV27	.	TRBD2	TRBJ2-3	CASSSPTSGGYTDTQYF	TGTGCCAGCAGTTCGCCTACTAGCGGGGGATACACAGATACGCAGTATTTT
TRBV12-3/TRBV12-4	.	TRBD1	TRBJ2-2	CASRGQATGELFF	TGTGCCAGCAGGGGACAGGCGACCGGGGAGCTGTTTTTT
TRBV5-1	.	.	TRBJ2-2	CASSRILETGELFF	TGCGCCAGCAGCCGGATCCTAGAAACCGGGGAGCTGTTTTTT
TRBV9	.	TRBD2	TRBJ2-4	CASSVAAGGPKNIQYF	TGTGCCAGCAGCGTAGCTGCGGGGGGCCCCAAAAACATTCAGTACTTC
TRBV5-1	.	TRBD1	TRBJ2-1	CASSGQGGNEQFF	TGCGCCAGCTCGGGACAGGGGGGCAATGAGCAGTTCTTC
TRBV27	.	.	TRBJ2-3	CASTNSITQYF	TGTGCCAGCACAAACAGTATCACGCAGTATTTT
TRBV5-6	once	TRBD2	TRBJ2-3	CASSLMSSGGRKSAETQYF	TGTGCCAGCAGCCTAATGTCTAGCGGGGGGCGGAAATCTGCGGAGACGCAGTATTTT
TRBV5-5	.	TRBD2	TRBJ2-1	CASSLAIGTSGEWGEQFF	TGTGCCAGCAGCTTGGCCATTGGGACTAGCGGCGAATGGGGTGAGCAGTTCTTC
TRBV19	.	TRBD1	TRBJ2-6	CASSISDRARSGANVLTF	TGTGCCAGTAGTATATCCGACAGGGCACGCTCTGGGGCCAACGTCCTGACTTTC
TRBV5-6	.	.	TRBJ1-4	CASSLGTPNEKLFF	TGTGCCAGCAGCTTGGGGACACCTAATGAAAAACTGTTTTTT
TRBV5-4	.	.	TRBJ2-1	CASSFHESSYNEQFF	TGTGCCAGCAGCTTTCACGAGAGCTCCTACAATGAGCAGTTCTTC
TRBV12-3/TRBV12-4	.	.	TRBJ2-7	CASTFQAEQYF	TGTGCCAGCACCTTCCAAGCGGAGCAGTACTTC
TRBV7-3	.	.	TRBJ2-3	CASSPGIATDTQYF	TGTGCCAGCAGCCCCGGGATAGCGACAGATACGCAGTATTTT
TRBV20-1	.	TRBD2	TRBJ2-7	CSASCCLAGVEQYF	TGCAGTGCTAGTTGCTGCCTAGCGGGAGTCGAGCAGTACTTC
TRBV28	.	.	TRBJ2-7	CASADRSYEQYF	TGTGCCAGCGCAGACAGATCCTACGAGCAGTACTTC
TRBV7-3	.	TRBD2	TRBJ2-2	CASSPILAGVGIGELFF	TGTGCCAGCAGCCCAATACTAGCGGGAGTTGGTATCGGGGAGCTGTTTTTT
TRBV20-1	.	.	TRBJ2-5	CSASLAETQYF	TGCAGTGCTAGTCTAGCTGAGACCCAGTACTTC
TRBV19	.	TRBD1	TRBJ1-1	CASRPTGWPTEAFF	TGTGCCAGTAGACCGACAGGGTGGCCCACTGAAGCTTTCTTT
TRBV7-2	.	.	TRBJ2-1	CASSLAGAAYNEQFF	TGTGCCAGCAGCTTAGCGGGAGCTGCATACAATGAGCAGTTCTTC
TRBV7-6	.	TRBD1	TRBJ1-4	CASSTGTGSEKLFF	TGTGCCAGCAGCACCGGGACAGGGAGTGAAAAACTGTTTTTT
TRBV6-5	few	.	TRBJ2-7	CASSPRQYEQYF	TGTGCCAGCAGCCCCAGACAGTACGAGCAGTACTTC
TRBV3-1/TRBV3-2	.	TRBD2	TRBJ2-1	CASSQDPLAGVGEQFF	TGTGCCAGCAGCCAAGATCCGCTAGCGGGAGTAGGTGAGCAGTTCTTC